Listed here are 16 T cell receptor beta chains from one sample, sequenced in a study of spatial heterogeneity in lung cancer. Findings and limits, study-wide: One measure, the expanded intratumoral alpha and beta TCR count, tracked tumor mutation counts.

Sample time point: sample taken at primary tumor resection. These receptors lack a known antigen. MiXCR, run by TCRdb on the 5' RACE reads, gives a single entry per CDR3 protein. The top ten clones hold over 7% of a sample with about 24,000 distinct CDR3 sequences, approximately 9.5% of them seen once. The specimen was lung tumor tissue, collected at surgery. These receptors came from a male donor with early-stage non-small cell lung cancer.

This clonotype has at least ten counts. The chain carries TRBV28 and TRBJ2-5; 10 bases fit TRBD2. The CDR3 length is 16 residues. Germline assignment: CDR1 MDHEN and CDR2 SYDVKM. V lost 2 bases and J lost 5; bases outside the gene matches: 8. The DNA of the CDR3 is TGTGCCAGCAGTTTAACCCTCCTAGCGGGGGCTGAGACCCAGTACTTC. It encodes CASSLTLLAGAETQYF.

This clonotype occurred a few times. The chain combines TRBV4-1 with TRBJ2-1; perhaps D is TRBD1 or TRBD2 (6 bases each). CDR1 is MGHRA, CDR2 YSYEKL, per germline. Trimming left V 2 bases short and J 2 bases short, with 25 bases between. This CDR3 has 20 amino acids. As DNA, the CDR3 is TGCGCCAGCAGCCAATTTCTCAGGGGAGGAAGCCTCTCTCCCTACAATGAGCAGTTCTTC. Amino acid sequence: CASSQFLRGGSLSPYNEQFF.

In this sample, this clonotype turned up many times. The chain has TRBV7-9 and TRBJ2-7, with 8 bases aligning to TRBD1. CDR3 length: 14 residues. V gave up 5 bases and J gave up 1 base; unmatched junction bases: 4. Germline lookup yields CDR1 SEHNR and CDR2 FQNEAQ (reference sequence). CDR3 loop: CASSPRDRSYEQYF. CDR3 nucleotides: TGTGCCAGCAGCCCCCGGGACAGGTCCTACGAGCAGTACTTC.

The rearrangement uses TRBV12-3 or TRBV12-4 and TRBJ2-1; D gene ambiguous. Trimming shortened V by 2 bases and J by 8 bases, and 4 bases separated the two germline ends. This CDR3 region has 11 residues. The CDR3 region is CASSLLYEQFF. The CDR3 nucleotides are TGTGCCAGCAGTTTACTATATGAGCAGTTCTTC.

The sample holds a few counts of this clonotype. This chain links TRBV7-2 with TRBJ2-5; D not resolved. The CDR3 has 13 residues. V lost 0 bases to trimming and J lost 0 bases, with 2 bases between them. CDR1 and CDR2 from the germline V gene are SGHTA and FQGNSA. The CDR3 protein is CASSLAHQETQYF. The CDR3 region has the DNA TGTGCCAGCAGCTTAGCGCACCAAGAGACCCAGTACTTC.

This clonotype was seen a few times. J is TRBJ2-5 and V is TRBV27; a possible D gene is TRBD1 (5 bases). V was shortened by 2 bases and J by 4 bases, with 11 bases between the two germline ends. This CDR3 is built from 14 residues. Germline V gives CDR1 MNHEY, CDR2 SMNVEV (reference sequence). The CDR3 nucleotides read TGTGCCAGCAGTTTAGACAGCTTGAGAGAGACCCAGTACTTC. Amino acids: CASSLDSLRETQYF.

The V and J genes are TRBV4-2 and TRBJ2-5; possibly TRBD1 or TRBD2 for D (5 bases each). V was shortened by 0 bases and J by 2 bases, with 10 bases between the two germline ends. The length of the CDR3 is 15 residues. Germline loops: CDR1 LGHNA, CDR2 YNFKEQ. The CDR3 nucleotides read TGTGCCAGCAGCCAAGATCGGGGCGGACAAGAGACCCAGTACTTC. It encodes CASSQDRGGQETQYF.

Many counts were recorded for this clonotype. The V gene is TRBV15, the J gene TRBJ2-7, with D possibly matching TRBD1 (5 bases). Germline V gene lookup returns CDR1 LNHNV and CDR2 YYDKDF (reference sequence). V shed 3 bases and J shed 0 bases, with 9 bases lying between them. The CDR3 runs to 14 residues. CDR3 sequence (DNA): TGTGCCACCAGCAGGGAGACAGCCTCCTACGAGCAGTACTTC. Its protein is CATSRETASYEQYF.

This clonotype was counted many times. The chain combines TRBV11-2 with TRBJ2-3; 7 nucleotides agree with TRBD2. CDR1 and CDR2 (germline): SGHAT, FQNNGV. Trimming cost V 2 bases and J 10 bases; bases outside gene matches: 0. The CDR3 is made up of 11 amino acids. The CDR3 coding sequence is TGTGCCAGCAGCTTAAGCGGGGCGCAGTATTTT. Protein product: CASSLSGAQYF.

This clonotype was seen many times. The rearrangement links TRBV7-6 to TRBJ2-3, with 9 nucleotides matching TRBD2. The CDR3 is made up of 15 amino acids. Germline-derived CDR1 and CDR2 are SGHVS and FNYEAQ. Trimming removed 3 bases from V and 4 bases from J; junction bases left unmatched: 5. CDR3: CASSFSGSGADTQYF. DNA of the CDR3: TGTGCCAGCAGCTTTAGCGGGAGCGGGGCAGATACGCAGTATTTT.

By share of the sample, this clonotype is medium-sized. V is TRBV6-5 and J is TRBJ2-3; D is ambiguous. The V end lost 2 bases, the J end lost 4 bases, and 4 bases lay between the germline ends. Germline V gene lookup returns CDR1 MNHEY and CDR2 SVGAGI. CDR3 length equals 12 residues. The CDR3 sequence: CASSYPPDTQYF. CDR3 coding DNA: TGTGCCAGCAGTTACCCCCCAGATACGCAGTATTTT.

In this sample, this clonotype turned up a few times. The chain links TRBV7-8 to TRBJ2-7; D is unresolved. In germline, CDR1 is SGHVS, CDR2 FQNEAQ. The CDR3 covers 16 residues. Trimming left V 0 bases short and J 2 bases short, with 14 bases between. The CDR3 here is CASSLALNPAAYEQYF. The DNA of the CDR3 is TGTGCCAGCAGCTTAGCGCTAAATCCCGCGGCCTACGAGCAGTACTTC. Supplemented by reference TRBV7-8 and TRBJ2-7, the full variable domain reads GAGVSQSPRYKVAKRGQDVALRCDPISGHVSLFWYQQALGQGPEFLTYFQNEAQLDKSGLPSDRFFAERPEGSVSTLKIQRTQQEDSAVYLCASSLALNPAAYEQYFGPGTRLTVT.

This clonotype was seen many times. The chain couples TRBV4-1 to TRBJ2-7; D remains unclear. The CDR3 is 11 amino acids. Between the trimmed V and J ends, which lost 5 bases and 3 bases, there was a span of 5 bases. The germline gives CDR1 MGHRA, CDR2 YSYEKL. In DNA form, the CDR3 reads TGCGCCAGCAGCTCGAACTACGAGCAGTACTTC. Translating it yields CASSSNYEQYF.

This clonotype was seen more than once but under ten times. V usage is TRBV6-6 and J usage is TRBJ1-2; D uncertain. Trimming cost V 5 bases and J 5 bases, with 9 bases left between them. CDR3 length: 12 amino acids. Germline CDR1 reads MNHNY; CDR2 reads SVGAGI (reference sequence). Here the CDR3 DNA reads TGTGCCAGCAGTCCAAGACATTATGGCTACACCTTC. Protein product: CASSPRHYGYTF.

This clonotype has ten or more counts. The genes are TRBV6-1 and TRBJ1-1; 12 nucleotides align to TRBD1. This CDR3 has 13 amino acids. The J segment lost 8 bases and the V segment lost 5 bases, leaving 3 bases of the junction unmatched. Looked up from germline, CDR1 is MNHNS and CDR2 is SASEGT. The CDR3 DNA sequence: TGTGCCAGCAGTAGAGGGACAGGGGGCGAAGCTTTCTTT. This gives the protein CASSRGTGGEAFF.

By sample share, this clonotype is medium-sized. This chain joins TRBV21-1 and TRBJ2-5; the table calls TRBD1, which could not be checked here. TRBV21-1 is assigned pseudogene status. CDR3 size: 14 residues. This chain's CDR3 is CASTRGQTQETQYF. Here the CDR3 DNA reads TGTGCCAGCACTCGAGGACAGACCCAAGAGACCCAGTACTTC.